This T cell receptor (beta chain) is drawn from a study of molecular identifiers for immune sequencing clone quantification. Study-level findings and limits: Beyond 20 RNA copies, clones held over 98% of effector molecules, compared with under 1% in naive cells.

V was pared by 0 bases and J by 5 bases, with 9 bases of the junction left unmatched. The CDR3 totals 17 residues. Germline CDR1 and CDR2: SGDLS and YYNGEE. In TCRdb, the PCR reads were re-called with MiXCR into one record per CDR3 protein. The sample contains 35,000 to 45,000 distinct CDR3 sequences, approximately 20% of which appear only once. Turning to this clonotype: The antigen remains unidentified.

CD8+CD4-CCR7+CD45RA+ sorting gave the naive CD8 T cells. The sample was naive CD8+ T cells from blood, with Jurkat cell RNA spiked in. Sample subset: FACS-sorted CD8+CD4-CCR7+CD45RA+ naive T cells. The chain joins TRBV9 to TRBJ1-3, with 9 bases aligning to TRBD1. The TCR was taken from a human donor in good health. Some libraries in this study had Jurkat cell RNA spiked in. The CDR3 coding sequence is TGTGCCAGCAGCGTAGAGGACGTCGGACAGGGGAGAAACACCATATATTTT. Its translation: CASSVEDVGQGRNTIYF.